These T cell receptor beta chains were read from a single sample in a study of blood T cell repertoires in COVID-19. Clones were sequenced by immunoSEQ multiplex PCR, and TCRdb holds only the in-frame ones, with some missing. The sample has around 390,000 clones; approximately 90% are singletons. Sequencing used PBMCs or T cells enriched from blood (not recorded which). The receptors originated from a woman aged 45-60 years who had recovered from COVID-19. Both conserved end residues are part of each CDR3. Each record gives: clone size, D gene, V gene, J gene, CDR3 protein, CDR3 DNA. The D gene is left open where the match is weak. The size of a clone is reported for some rows only, either as once, few or many, or as a class for expanded clones.

once,TRBD2,TRBV7-2,TRBJ2-3,CASSFRVLAGDTQYF,TGTGCCAGCAGCTTTCGAGTACTAGCGGGAGATACGCAGTATTTT
NA,TRBD1,TRBV7-8,TRBJ1-4,CASCRDRGEKLFF,TGTGCCAGCTGTCGGGACAGAGGCGAAAAACTGTTTTTT
once,NA,TRBV5-1,TRBJ2-5,CASSLAVGGQETQYF,TGCGCCAGCAGCTTGGCCGTTGGCGGTCAAGAGACCCAGTACTTC
NA,NA,TRBV5-1,TRBJ2-3,CASSEGLSTDTQYF,TGCGCCAGCAGCGAAGGACTATCCACAGATACGCAGTATTTT
NA,TRBD2,TRBV5-1,TRBJ2-5,CASSSLSGRQETQYF,TGCGCCAGCAGCTCCCTTAGCGGGAGACAAGAGACCCAGTACTTC
NA,NA,TRBV28,TRBJ1-3,CASSLAVPGGNTIYF,TGTGCCAGCAGTTTAGCCGTCCCGGGGGGAAACACCATATATTTT
once,NA,TRBV4-3,TRBJ2-7,CASSQDKNYYEQYF,TGCGCCAGCAGCCAAGACAAAAACTACTACGAGCAGTACTTC
NA,NA,TRBV19,TRBJ2-2,CASIGIGVKTGELFF,TGTGCCAGTATAGGGATCGGGGTTAAAACCGGGGAGCTGTTTTTT
NA,TRBD1,TRBV4-1,TRBJ1-2,CASSPHDRAPWGYTF,TGCGCCAGCAGTCCTCATGACAGGGCTCCTTGGGGCTACACCTTC
NA,NA,TRBV7-2,TRBJ2-3,CASSLMGGATDTQYF,TGTGCCAGCAGCTTAATGGGGGGAGCCACAGATACGCAGTATTTT
NA,NA,TRBV6-5,TRBJ1-6,CASSPRGQYNSPLHF,TGTGCCAGCAGTCCCCGCGGACAGTATAATTCACCCCTCCACTTT
NA,NA,TRBV5-1,TRBJ2-7,CASSLGGGVNYEQYF,TGCGCCAGCAGCTTGGGAGGCGGGGTGAACTACGAGCAGTACTTC
NA,TRBD1,TRBV27,TRBJ2-7,CASSLSGDSYEQYF,TGTGCCAGCAGTTTATCGGGGGACAGCTACGAGCAGTACTTC
NA,NA,TRBV7-9,TRBJ1-2,CASSLRPLDTAAYGYTF,TGTGCCAGCAGCTTAAGACCCTTGGACACCGCCGCCTATGGCTACACCTTC
few,TRBD1,TRBV6-5,TRBJ2-1,CASSTGTGSLRGQFF,TGTGCCAGCAGTACCGGGACAGGGTCCCTTCGAGGGCAGTTCTTC
NA,TRBD1,TRBV27,TRBJ1-6,CASSFSGTGVTRPLHF,TGTGCCAGCAGTTTTTCCGGGACAGGGGTAACGCGACCCCTCCACTTT
NA,TRBD1,TRBV2,TRBJ2-7,CASSVSGTASYEQYF,TGTGCCAGCAGTGTCTCCGGGACAGCTTCTTACGAGCAGTACTTC
NA,TRBD1,TRBV19,TRBJ2-7,CASSWTGGSEQYF,TGTGCCAGCAGCTGGACAGGGGGCAGCGAGCAGTACTTC
NA,TRBD1,TRBV27,TRBJ1-3,CASSLGRGPGNTIYF,TGTGCCAGCAGTCTAGGTAGGGGGCCTGGAAACACCATATATTTT
NA,NA,TRBV5-4,TRBJ1-1,CASSFERRETEAFF,TGTGCCAGCAGCTTTGAGAGGAGGGAAACTGAAGCTTTCTTT
NA,TRBD1,TRBV9,TRBJ1-2,CASSVGDRGGNGYTF,TGTGCCAGCAGCGTAGGGGACAGGGGAGGGAATGGCTACACCTTC